Described below is a single TCR beta chain sequence and its context. The antigen remains unidentified. The data belong to a study of CD8+ T cells in alopecia areata. The treatment: oral pan-JAK inhibitor, 5-10 mg twice daily. Alopecia areata patients had lesional scalp punch biopsies and peripheral blood taken from them. PBMCs provided sorted CD4+ and CD8+ T cells. V shed 10 bases, J shed 3 bases, and the junction held 2 bases outside the gene matches. CDR3 length: 11 amino acids. The germline CDR1 and CDR2 sequences are LNHDA and SQIVND (reference sequence). Reverse transcription of extracted RNA yielded cDNA, which provided the sequencing template. Libraries were prepared by immunoSEQ multiplex PCR; TCRdb keeps only in-frame clonotypes and omits some of them. This table has some 210,000 clones, just over 65% appearing once. Notes on the study in general: A great number of expanded lesional clones endured in scalp and blood during tofacitinib. As there was one nonresponder, how baseline CD8+ expansion relates to response remains uncertain.

This receptor was identified in a human donor with alopecia areata. The sample here was CD4+ T cells sorted from blood, taken between weeks 43 and 45, from a patient treated with tofacitinib. This chain connects TRBV19 to TRBJ2-7, with 8 bases matching TRBD1. The CDR3: CATTGGYEQYF. Written as DNA, the CDR3 is TGTGCCACTACAGGGGGCTACGAGCAGTACTTC.